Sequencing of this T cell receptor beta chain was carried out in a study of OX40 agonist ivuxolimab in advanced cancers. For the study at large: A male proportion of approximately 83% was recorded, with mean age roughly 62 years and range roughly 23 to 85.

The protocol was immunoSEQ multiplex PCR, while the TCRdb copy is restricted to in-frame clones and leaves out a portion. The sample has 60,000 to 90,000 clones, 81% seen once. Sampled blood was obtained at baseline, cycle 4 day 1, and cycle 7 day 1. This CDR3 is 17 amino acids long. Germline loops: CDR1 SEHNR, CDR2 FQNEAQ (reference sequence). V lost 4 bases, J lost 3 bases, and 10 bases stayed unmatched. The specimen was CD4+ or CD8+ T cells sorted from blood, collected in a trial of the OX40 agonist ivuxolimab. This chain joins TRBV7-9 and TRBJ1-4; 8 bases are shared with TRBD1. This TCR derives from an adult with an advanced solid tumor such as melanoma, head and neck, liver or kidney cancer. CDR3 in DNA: TGTGCCAGCAGCTATGGACAGGGCTCAAATGCTAATGAAAAACTGTTTTTT. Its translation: CASSYGQGSNANEKLFF.